A selection of T cell receptor beta chains follows, all from one sample in a study of shared clonotypes between healthy human individuals. Some clones are missing from TCRdb's copy, which holds only in-frame ones; the method was immunoSEQ multiplex PCR. Of about 2.1 million clones detected, around 95% appear once; the ten largest clones hold roughly 1.7%. Sequencing used naive CD8+ T cells from PBMCs. The source of these receptors is a man younger than 35 in good health. Some clones in this sample may be carry-over from other donors' samples. CDR3s include the opening cysteine and the closing phenylalanine or tryptophan. The D gene is left open where the match is weak. A row's size may be missing; if present it is once, few, many or a size class.

>few|TRBV29-1|NA|TRBJ1-1
TGCAGCGTTGGGAACCAGCGCACTGAAGCTTTCTTT
CSVGNQRTEAFF
>NA|TRBV13|NA|TRBJ2-5
TGTGCCAGCAGCTTAAGGCGAAAGGGGTACCAAGAGACCCAGTACTTC
CASSLRRKGYQETQYF
>NA|TRBV9|NA|TRBJ2-5
TGTGCCAGCAGCGTAGGCACAGCCCAAGAGACCCAGTACTTC
CASSVGTAQETQYF
>once|TRBV28|TRBD2|TRBJ2-5
TGTGCCAGCAGCCCCGCCCCCCTAGCGGGAGTCTGGGAGACCCAGTACTTC
CASSPAPLAGVWETQYF
>NA|TRBV9|NA|TRBJ2-1
TGTGCCAGCAGCTCCCCAGGTGAGCAGTTCTTC
CASSSPGEQFF
>NA|TRBV5-1|NA|TRBJ2-7
TGCGCCAGCAGCTTGGACAGATTAAATTACGAGCAGTACTTC
CASSLDRLNYEQYF
>NA|TRBV5-6|NA|TRBJ2-3
TGTGCCAGCAGCTTCATCACTAACACAGATACGCAGTATTTT
CASSFITNTDTQYF
>NA|TRBV10-3|NA|TRBJ2-3
TGTGCCATCAGCGGACCCGATGTGGGTACGCAGTATTTT
CAISGPDVGTQYF
>NA|TRBV7-9|TRBD1|TRBJ2-7
TGTGCCAGCAGCTCCCGGGACAGCCCTGTCTACCGCTTTTACGAGCAGTACTTC
CASSSRDSPVYRFYEQYF
>once|TRBV27|TRBD1|TRBJ1-1
TGTGCCACCAGGGGGGGTTATATAGCTTTCTTT
CATRGGYIAFF
>NA|TRBV29-1|NA|TRBJ2-2
TGCAGCGTTGAAAAGGGGAACACCGGGGAGCTGTTTTTT
CSVEKGNTGELFF
>NA|TRBV28|NA|TRBJ2-7
TGTGCCAGCAGTTTATCCGGAGATGGCGACGAGCAGTACTTC
CASSLSGDGDEQYF
>NA|TRBV27|NA|TRBJ2-5
TGTGCCAGCACCCCCTGGATGGGCCAAGAGACCCAGTACTTC
CASTPWMGQETQYF
>NA|TRBV19|TRBD2|TRBJ2-1
TGTGCCAGTAGTATAGTTCCTAGCGGGAGTTACAATGAGCAGTTCTTC
CASSIVPSGSYNEQFF
>NA|TRBV6-5|NA|TRBJ2-2
TGTGCCAGCAGTTACTCGACCCGGGGGGAGCTGTTTTTT
CASSYSTRGELFF
>NA|TRBV4-1|NA|TRBJ2-7
TGCGCCAGCAGCCAAGATACGGCAGCCGGCTACGAGCAGTACTTC
CASSQDTAAGYEQYF
>NA|TRBV28|NA|TRBJ2-1
TGTGCCAGCAGTATGGGGTTCCCTAACAATGAGCAGTTCTTC
CASSMGFPNNEQFF
>NA|TRBV19|TRBD2|TRBJ2-3
TGTGCCAGTAGTATTTTTTTTCGCGGGAGGGCTGCAGATACGCAGTATTTT
CASSIFFRGRAADTQYF
>NA|TRBV19|TRBD1|TRBJ1-4
TGTGCCAGTAGTATAGGAGGGGCACAGGGGCGGCCTAATGAAAAACTGTTTTTT
CASSIGGAQGRPNEKLFF
>NA|TRBV15|NA|TRBJ2-7
TGTGCCACCAGCAGAGTTCGGTCCGGGCACGAGCAGTACTTC
CATSRVRSGHEQYF
>NA|TRBV29-1|TRBD2|TRBJ2-1
TGCAGCGTGTCACTAGCGGGAGGGCAAGACAATGAGCAGTTCTTC
CSVSLAGGQDNEQFF
>NA|TRBV9|NA|TRBJ2-7
TGTGCCAGCAGCGTAGCCGGGGACGCCACCTACGAGCAGTACTTC
CASSVAGDATYEQYF
>few|TRBV6-1|NA|TRBJ2-1
TGTGCCAGCAGTGACTCACCGGGCGTTGAGCAGTTCTTC
CASSDSPGVEQFF
>NA|TRBV7-6|TRBD2|TRBJ2-1
TGTGCCAGCAGCTTAGGGCTAGCGGGTGGCTTGCGTTACAATGAGCAGTTCTTC
CASSLGLAGGLRYNEQFF
>NA|TRBV5-4|TRBD2|TRBJ2-7
TGTGCCAGCAGCTGGGGACTAGCGGGGGCCTACGAGCAGTACTTC
CASSWGLAGAYEQYF
>NA|TRBV5-8|NA|TRBJ1-1
TGTGCCAGCAGCTTGGAACCCCCGGGATCCGCTGAAGCTTTCTTT
CASSLEPPGSAEAFF
>NA|TRBV6-5|TRBD1|TRBJ2-5
TGTGCCAGCAGTTTGGGACAGGGATATCTAGAGACCCAGTACTTC
CASSLGQGYLETQYF
>NA|TRBV11-2|NA|TRBJ2-5
TGTGCCAGCAGCTTAGAACCGTACGGGCTAGCAGGAGAGACCCAGTACTTC
CASSLEPYGLAGETQYF
>few|TRBV29-1|NA|TRBJ1-2
TGCAGCGTTGAAACTGGGTTCTATGGCTACACCTTC
CSVETGFYGYTF
>NA|TRBV5-6|TRBD1|TRBJ1-2
TGTGCCAGCAGCTTGGGACAGACAGGGCCTGGCTACACCTTC
CASSLGQTGPGYTF
>NA|TRBV9|NA|TRBJ2-5
TGTGCCAGCAGCGTGGAGCCGGGGAGAGAGACCCAGTACTTC
CASSVEPGRETQYF
>NA|TRBV28|NA|TRBJ1-3
TGTGCCAGCAGCCCAACAGGGATGGGAAACACCATATATTTT
CASSPTGMGNTIYF
>NA|TRBV4-2|NA|TRBJ2-7
TGTGCCAGAGACGGGACTTTTAGCTCCTACGAGCAGTACTTC
CARDGTFSSYEQYF
>NA|TRBV4-3|TRBD1|TRBJ2-7
TGCGCCAGCAGCCAGACACACAGGGGCTCCTACGAGCAGTACTTC
CASSQTHRGSYEQYF
>NA|TRBV9|TRBD1|TRBJ2-3
TGTGCCAGCAGCGTAGAGCACAGGGGGATACCAGATACGCAGTATTTT
CASSVEHRGIPDTQYF
>NA|TRBV27|TRBD2|TRBJ2-1
TGTGCCAGCAGTCCGTTAGCGGGGGTCTACAATGAGCAGTTCTTC
CASSPLAGVYNEQFF
>once|TRBV5-8|NA|TRBJ2-5
TGTGCCAGCAGCTTGGCGATGCGGGAGACCCAGTACTTC
CASSLAMRETQYF
>NA|TRBV7-9|NA|TRBJ1-2
TGTGCCAGCAGCCGCGCCTGGGACGGACGCCCCTATGGCTACACCTTC
CASSRAWDGRPYGYTF
>NA|TRBV7-9|TRBD2|TRBJ2-7
TGTGCCAGCAGCACTAGCGGGAAGGGCTACGAGCAGTACTTC
CASSTSGKGYEQYF
>NA|TRBV30|NA|TRBJ2-7
TGTGCCTGGAGTAGGCGGCCTCCGGTGTCCTACGAGCAGTACTTC
CAWSRRPPVSYEQYF
>NA|TRBV14|NA|TRBJ2-3
TGTGCCAGCAGCCAAGGTACTAGCCTGCGAAGAGATACGCAGTATTTT
CASSQGTSLRRDTQYF
>NA|TRBV10-3|TRBD1|TRBJ2-1
TGTGCCATCAGTGACGGGACAGGGTACTACAATGAGCAGTTCTTC
CAISDGTGYYNEQFF
>NA|TRBV6-1|TRBD1|TRBJ1-1
TGTGCCAGCAGTGATGCCCGACAGGGGGACACTGAAGCTTTCTTT
CASSDARQGDTEAFF